Below, 7 T cell receptor beta chains from the same sample are listed, as sequenced in a study of control samples from healthy donors and cancer patients. The assay was immunoSEQ multiplex PCR, and TCRdb's table has in-frame clones only and misses some. Of 100,000 to 150,000 clones in the sample, just under 95% were seen once. Input material: blood. The receptors come from a man under 40 in good health.

The rearrangement joins TRBV19 to TRBJ2-2; D may be TRBD1 (6 bases). From germline, CDR1 is LNHDA and CDR2 SQIVND (reference sequence). Trimming shortened V by 1 base and J by 4 bases, and 10 bases separated the two germline ends. The CDR3 spans 15 residues. CDR3 sequence reads: CASSIAGTITGELFF. The CDR3 nucleotides are TGTGCCAGTAGTATAGCAGGGACAATCACCGGGGAGCTGTTTTTT. Together with reference TRBV19 and TRBJ2-2, the CDR3 gives the full variable domain: DGGITQSPKYLFRKEGQNVTLSCEQNLNHDAMYWYRQDPGQGLRLIYYSQIVNDFQKGDIAEGYSVSREKKESFPLTVTSAQKNPTAFYLCASSIAGTITGELFFGEGSRLTVL.

V usage is TRBV4-1 and J usage is TRBJ1-2, with D unresolved. This CDR3 region has 16 residues. CDR1 and CDR2 (germline): MGHRA, YSYEKL. The V end was cut by 0 bases, the J end by 4 bases, with 15 bases between. As DNA, the CDR3 is TGCGCCAGCAGCCAAGATGTCCAGAACTCCCGCTATGGCTACACCTTC. Translating gives CASSQDVQNSRYGYTF.

The rearrangement joins TRBV5-1 to TRBJ1-1; D might be TRBD1 (5 bases). The CDR3 covers 13 residues. The V gene lost 6 bases and the J gene lost 5 bases, with 14 bases spanning the gap. Germline V gene data show CDR1 as SGHRS and CDR2 as YFSETQ. CDR3 sequence (DNA): TGCGCCAGCAAGAGGGGAACTCGAACTGAAGCTTTCTTT. Residues: CASKRGTRTEAFF.

The gene calls are TRBV11-2 and TRBJ1-3; D not resolved. V lost 10 bases, J lost 0 bases, and 10 bases lay in between. CDR3 length: 13 residues. CDR1 and CDR2 (germline): SGHAT, FQNNGV. CDR3 sequence reads: CATTLSSGNTIYF. The DNA for the CDR3 is TGTGCCACCACTCTGAGCTCTGGAAACACCATATATTTT.

The chain employs TRBV2 and TRBJ1-1; the D is unclear. V lost 7 bases to trimming and J lost 9 bases, with 18 bases between them. Germline V lookup: CDR1 SNHLY, CDR2 FYNNEI. The CDR3 length is 13 residues. CDR3 coding DNA: TGTGCCAGCAAGAGGACGGAGTTATACCAAGCTTTCTTT. Translation: CASKRTELYQAFF.

DNA of the CDR3: TGTGCCAGCAGCTCATTCGGGGAGACCCAGTACTTC. This translates into CASSSFGETQYF. This chain links TRBV7-2 with TRBJ2-5; D is ambiguous. Per the germline V gene, CDR1 is SGHTA and CDR2 is FQGNSA. There are 12 residues in the CDR3. V lost 4 bases, J lost 5 bases, and 8 bases lay in between.

This clone was recorded only once. The gene calls are TRBV7-3 and TRBJ2-1; 8 positions agree with TRBD2. The CDR3 spans 15 residues. The J segment lost 8 bases and the V segment lost 5 bases, leaving 11 bases of the junction unmatched. Germline values: CDR1 SGHTA, CDR2 FQGTGA. CDR3: CASSLKPSGFHEQFF. CDR3 DNA: TGTGCCAGCAGCCTAAAACCTAGCGGGTTCCATGAGCAGTTCTTC.